Each of the 16 T cell receptor beta chains below was sequenced from the same sample in a study of identical twins (dated by TCRdb to 2016 to 2018). Library prep was done by 5' RACE. Sequencing was performed on an Illumina HiSeq 2000. TCRdb redid the processing of the public reads, applying fastp at Q25 and MiXCR, and retained in-frame beta chains. One record per CDR3 amino acid sequence lists the most common genes and DNA. The sample includes hundreds of thousands of distinct CDR3 sequences, with roughly 8% observed a single time. Of the sample, around 0.98% is held by the ten largest clones. The same data also contributed to another study, on yellow fever vaccine responses in identical twins.

The sample consisted of PBMCs. The receptors were sampled from a woman younger than 30 in good health.

V gene TRBV10-3 combines with J gene TRBJ2-7, with 11 bases matching TRBD2. In germline, CDR1 is ENHRY, CDR2 SYGVKD. CDR3 length: 14 residues. V dropped 10 bases and J dropped 2; count of bases not matched to a gene: 7. The CDR3 region has the DNA TGTGCCACAGGGACTAGCGGAGTCACCTACGAGCAGTACTTC. Translation: CATGTSGVTYEQYF.

CDR3 nucleotide sequence: TGCGCCAGCAGCTCGCGGGGTGGCACTGAAGCTTTCTTT. It specifies CASSSRGGTEAFF. This chain links TRBV5-1 with TRBJ1-1; D gene uncertain. Trimming left V 3 bases short and J 4 bases short, with 10 bases between. This CDR3 region has 13 residues. From germline, CDR1 is SGHRS and CDR2 YFSETQ.

CDR3 sequence reads: CASSLKGVRGVGRNEQFF. The CDR3 nucleotides are TGTGCCAGCAGCTTAAAAGGCGTGAGGGGGGTAGGTCGTAATGAGCAGTTCTTC. The V and J genes are TRBV11-2 and TRBJ2-1; TRBD1 or TRBD2 may be the D gene (6 bases each). The CDR3 sequence is 18 residues long. The germline CDR1 and CDR2 sequences are SGHAT and FQNNGV. V was pared by 2 bases and J by 7 bases, with 24 bases between.

This clonotype was observed many times. The V and J genes are TRBV11-2 and TRBJ2-3; no clear D gene. This CDR3 region has 13 residues. The V gene's germline CDR1 is SGHAT and CDR2 FQNNGV. The germline V and J ends were trimmed by 1 base and 14 bases, with 16 bases remaining between them. This CDR3 is CASSLALGFTPYF. CDR3 coding DNA: TGTGCCAGCAGCTTAGCCTTGGGCTTTACCCCGTATTTT.

This clonotype was seen only a few times. V and J are TRBV5-1 and TRBJ2-1; the match to TRBD2 covers 8 bases. The V and J ends lost 4 bases and 7 bases, in that order; junction bases with no gene match: 7. This CDR3 has 14 amino acids. CDR1 and CDR2 from the germline V gene are SGHRS and YFSETQ. The CDR3 here is CASSLELAVNEQFF. Here the CDR3 DNA reads TGCGCCAGCAGCCTGGAACTAGCGGTGAATGAGCAGTTCTTC.

This clonotype was seen more than once but under ten times. This chain links TRBV20-1 with TRBJ2-2; D possibly uses TRBD1 or TRBD2 (5 bases each). V lost 5 bases and J 4 bases, leaving 20 bases between the germline ends. CDR1 is DFQATT and CDR2 is SNEGSKA in the germline V gene (reference sequence). This CDR3 has 16 residues. As DNA, the CDR3 is TGCAGTGCTGCCTCAGCCGGGACCCCGAGCACCGGGGAGCTGTTTTTT. This gives the protein CSAASAGTPSTGELFF.

This clonotype was picked up many times. The rearrangement links TRBV12-3 or TRBV12-4 to TRBJ2-7, with D possibly being TRBD1 (5 bases). V was trimmed by 2 bases and J by 4 bases, leaving 12 bases between them. This CDR3 comprises 14 residues. The CDR3 coding sequence is TGTGCCAGCAGTTTAACCGAAGGGGCATACGAGCAGTACTTC. This sequence encodes CASSLTEGAYEQYF.

In this sample, this clonotype turned up many times. CDR3 protein: CSVIGLGNTYEQYF. The CDR3 DNA is TGCAGCGTGATAGGACTAGGGAACACCTACGAGCAGTACTTC. The chain carries TRBV29-1 and TRBJ2-7; 7 bases agree with TRBD2. V shed 6 bases, J shed 2 bases, and the junction held 10 bases outside the gene matches. Germline CDR1 is SQVTM and CDR2 is ANQGSEA. The CDR3 contains 14 residues.

The chain is built from TRBV4-3 and TRBJ2-5, with 10 bases identical to TRBD2. The CDR3 covers 19 residues. CDR1 is LGHNA and CDR2 is YSLEER in the germline V gene. V gave up 4 bases and J gave up 5 bases; unmatched junction bases: 19. The CDR3 nucleotides are TGCGCCAGCAGCCGGAGCCTAGCGGGAGAGGTTCTTGAGCCGGAGACCCAGTACTTC. Protein: CASSRSLAGEVLEPETQYF.

This clonotype was recorded a few times. The chain links TRBV20-1 to TRBJ2-7; the match to TRBD1 covers 7 bases. CDR1 and CDR2 (germline): DFQATT, SNEGSKA (reference sequence). V lost 5 bases, J lost 5 bases, and 12 bases stayed unmatched. The length of the CDR3 is 14 residues. CDR3 nucleotides: TGCAGTGCTTATCCGACAGGGCATGGTAACGAGCAGTACTTC. Translated, it gives CSAYPTGHGNEQYF.

The genes are TRBV10-3 and TRBJ2-3; 7 bases align to TRBD2. The CDR3 has 16 residues. The germline V gene encodes CDR1 ENHRY and CDR2 SYGVKD. J gave up 0 bases and V 0 bases, and 3 bases lay outside the gene matches. CDR3 sequence: CAISESSGASTDTQYF. The CDR3 DNA sequence: TGTGCCATCAGTGAGTCGAGCGGGGCTAGCACAGATACGCAGTATTTT.

This clonotype was found many times. The chain couples TRBV12-3 or TRBV12-4 to TRBJ1-1; D might be TRBD1 (5 bases). The CDR3 totals 14 residues. V was cut by 8 bases and J by 5 bases, with 18 bases left in between. This CDR3 is CASSPRTHQTEAFF. As DNA, the CDR3 is TGTGCCAGCTCCCCGAGGACACACCAAACTGAAGCTTTCTTT.

At least ten counts were recorded for this clonotype. This chain connects TRBV7-9 to TRBJ1-4; D gene uncertain. V was cut by 5 bases and J by 0 bases, with 13 bases left in between. Germline V lookup: CDR1 SEHNR, CDR2 FQNEAQ (reference sequence). The CDR3 has 16 amino acids. CDR3 DNA: TGTGCCAGCAGCCCTGCTAATCGTGCAACTAATGAAAAACTGTTTTTT. It codes for CASSPANRATNEKLFF.

This clonotype was seen more than once but under ten times. This chain uses TRBV7-9 with TRBJ2-3; no definite D call. Trimming shortened V by 5 bases and J by 1 base, and 10 bases separated the two germline ends. The CDR3 is 14 amino acids. Per the germline V gene, CDR1 is SEHNR and CDR2 is FQNEAQ (reference sequence). The CDR3 region is CASSGVPGTDTQYF. The CDR3 nucleotides read TGTGCCAGCAGCGGGGTACCAGGCACAGATACGCAGTATTTT.

The chain carries TRBV7-9 and TRBJ2-2; the D gene is possibly TRBD1 (5 bases). The CDR3 loop spans 15 amino acids. Trimming removed 1 base from V and 3 bases from J, with 9 bases in between. Germline V gives CDR1 SEHNR, CDR2 FQNEAQ (reference sequence). The DNA of the CDR3 is TGTGCCAGCAGCTTAGGACAGAGGCACACCGGGGAGCTGTTTTTT. Translating gives CASSLGQRHTGELFF. The complete variable domain, with remaining parts taken from reference TRBV7-9 and TRBJ2-2, reads DTGVSQNPRHKITKRGQNVTFRCDPISEHNRLYWYRQTLGQGPEFLTYFQNEAQLEKSRLLSDRFSAERPKGSFSTLEIQRTEQGDSAMYLCASSLGQRHTGELFFGEGSRLTVL.

This clonotype was recorded many times. The chain carries TRBV12-3 or TRBV12-4 and TRBJ2-7; 8 bases line up with TRBD1. The V segment lost 2 bases and the J segment 6 bases; nucleotides outside the gene matches: 12. The CDR3 is made up of 16 amino acids. The CDR3 DNA reads TGTGCCAGCAGTTTACCCTTAGGACAGGGTCTAGGCGAGCAGTACTTC. Translating gives CASSLPLGQGLGEQYF.